This entry lists 18 T cell receptor beta chains sequenced from one sample in a study of blood T cell repertoires in COVID-19. Repertoires were generated with immunoSEQ multiplex PCR, while TCRdb's copy carries only in-frame clones and drops some. The table includes about 120,000 clones, 82% detected once. Specimen: peripheral blood. The source of these receptors is a human donor in a cohort sampled during active COVID-19.

The gene calls are TRBV2 and TRBJ1-3, with 7 bases that match TRBD1. The J segment lost 2 bases and the V segment lost 0 bases, leaving 4 bases of the junction unmatched. Germline CDR1 reads SNHLY; CDR2 reads FYNNEI. The CDR3 loop spans 16 amino acids. CDR3 in amino acids: CASSEAVQGAGNTIYF. The DNA for the CDR3 is TGTGCCAGCAGTGAAGCAGTCCAGGGGGCTGGAAACACCATATATTTT.

The chain links TRBV2 to TRBJ2-1; maybe TRBD1 (5 bases). The CDR3 extends over 15 amino acids. The V end lost 7 bases, the J end lost 7 bases, and 20 bases lay between the germline ends. Germline V gene data show CDR1 as SNHLY and CDR2 as FYNNEI. CDR3 bases: TGTGCCAGCACAATAGGACAATCCAAGGGGAATGAGCAGTTCTTC. Amino acids: CASTIGQSKGNEQFF.

V is TRBV7-8 and J is TRBJ1-3, with no clear D. Germline V gene sequence: CDR1 SGHVS, CDR2 FQNEAQ. This CDR3 spans 15 amino acids. V dropped 5 bases and J dropped 0 bases, with 11 bases sitting between them. The CDR3 region has the DNA TGTGCCAGCAGCCCGCTTGGACTCTCTGGAAACACCATATATTTT. Protein product: CASSPLGLSGNTIYF.

The rearrangement uses TRBV29-1 and TRBJ2-5; 7 nucleotides line up with TRBD2. The V gene's germline CDR1 is SQVTM and CDR2 ANQGSEA. The CDR3 is made up of 14 amino acids. The junction had 6 bases not matched to a gene; V was cut back by 3 bases and J by 2 bases. DNA of the CDR3: TGCAGCGTTGAGTCTGCGGGAGAACAAGAGACCCAGTACTTC. The encoded protein is CSVESAGEQETQYF.

This rearrangement joins TRBV3-1 (or the pseudogene TRBV3-2) to TRBJ2-5; the match to TRBD2 covers 11 bases. Germline CDR1 reads LGHDT; CDR2 reads YNNKEL (reference sequence). V lost 2 bases, J lost 4 bases, and 12 bases stayed unmatched. The CDR3 consists of 18 residues. For the CDR3, the DNA is TGTGCCAGCAGCCAACTAAGCCCGTGGCTAGCGGGGGGAGAGACCCAGTACTTC. Protein product: CASSQLSPWLAGGETQYF.

The rearrangement uses TRBV29-1 and TRBJ1-1; 9 nucleotides agree with TRBD1. J lost 3 bases, V lost 6 bases, and 8 bases had no gene match. Germline CDR1 reads SQVTM; CDR2 reads ANQGSEA. The CDR3 has 14 amino acids. The CDR3 reads CSVVGGQGYTEAFF. CDR3 bases: TGCAGCGTCGTGGGGGGACAGGGTTACACTGAAGCTTTCTTT.

This clone is a singleton in its sample. The rearrangement joins TRBV7-2 to TRBJ2-7, with a tentative D call TRBD1 (5 bases). CDR3 length: 15 amino acids. Germline CDR1 and CDR2: SGHTA and FQGNSA. V was clipped by 1 base and J by 6 bases, with 16 bases between them. The chain's CDR3 is CASSLDTTTVAEQYF. CDR3 nucleotide sequence: TGTGCCAGCAGCTTAGATACTACGACAGTAGCCGAGCAGTACTTC.

The chain employs TRBV6-2 or TRBV6-3 and TRBJ1-2; 7 bases fit TRBD1. V dropped 4 bases and J dropped 7; count of bases not matched to a gene: 6. Germline CDR1 MNHEY, CDR2 SVGEGT. This CDR3 is built from 13 residues. DNA for the CDR3: TGTGCCAGCAGTTCGGACAGGAGGTCTGGCTACACCTTC. Translation gives CASSSDRRSGYTF.

This clone has just a few counts. The genes are TRBV14 and TRBJ1-2; D is unresolved. CDR3 length: 12 residues. Germline CDR1 is SGHDN and CDR2 is FVKESK. Trimming removed 1 base at V and 5 bases at J, with 5 bases between. The CDR3 is CASSQGAYGYTF. In DNA, the CDR3 is TGTGCCAGCAGCCAAGGGGCGTATGGCTACACCTTC. The variable domain in full, with the rest retrieved from reference TRBV14 and TRBJ1-2, is EAGVTQFPSHSVIEKGQTVTLRCDPISGHDNLYWYRRVMGKEIKFLLHFVKESKQDESGMPNNRFLAERTGGTYSTLKVQPAELEDSGVYFCASSQGAYGYTFGSGTRLTVV.

This chain joins TRBV19 and TRBJ1-6; 10 bases are shared with TRBD1. J lost 3 bases, V lost 7 bases, and 3 bases had no gene match. Germline V lookup: CDR1 LNHDA, CDR2 SQIVND (reference sequence). The CDR3 is 15 amino acids. In nucleotides, the CDR3 is TGTGCCAGTACCCGGACAGGGGGCTATAATTCACCCCTCCACTTT. Its protein is CASTRTGGYNSPLHF.

V usage is TRBV10-3 and J usage is TRBJ2-4; 9 bases map to TRBD1. Looked up from germline, CDR1 is ENHRY and CDR2 is SYGVKD. With 5 bases clipped from V and 6 bases from J, the junction kept 8 bases outside the gene matches. The CDR3 consists of 15 residues. For the CDR3, the DNA is TGTGCCATCAGTTCCGGGACAGGGCTCGGAAACATTCAGTACTTC. Translating it yields CAISSGTGLGNIQYF.

The rearrangement joins TRBV2 to TRBJ1-6; 9 nucleotides agree with TRBD1. This CDR3 is 17 amino acids long. Germline CDR1 is SNHLY and CDR2 is FYNNEI. Unmatched junction bases numbered 12, after V lost 3 bases and J lost 9 bases. Here the CDR3 reads CASSDGTGQGLVSPLHF. CDR3 bases: TGTGCCAGCAGTGACGGGACAGGGCAAGGATTAGTTTCACCCCTCCACTTT. Combining the CDR3 with reference TRBV2 and TRBJ1-6 gives the whole variable domain EPEVTQTPSHQVTQMGQEVILRCVPISNHLYFYWYRQILGQKVEFLVSFYNNEISEKSEIFDDQFSVERPDGSNFTLKIRSTKLEDSAMYFCASSDGTGQGLVSPLHFGNGTRLTVT.

J is TRBJ1-2 and V is TRBV2, with D unclear. The germline V and J ends were trimmed by 5 bases and 2 bases, with 9 bases remaining between them. CDR3 length: 13 amino acids. CDR1 and CDR2 (germline): SNHLY, FYNNEI. CDR3 loop: CASSTDGNYGYTF. CDR3 DNA sequence: TGTGCCAGCAGTACTGACGGGAACTATGGCTACACCTTC.

V is TRBV7-9 and J is TRBJ1-1; 10 bases are a match to TRBD1. V was pared by 6 bases and J by 6 bases, with 7 bases of the junction left unmatched. CDR1 SEHNR and CDR2 FQNEAQ come from the germline V gene (reference sequence). The CDR3 is 14 residues long. Here the CDR3 reads CASSPPGQGPEAFF. Here the CDR3 DNA reads TGTGCCAGCAGTCCTCCGGGACAGGGGCCTGAAGCTTTCTTT.

This sequence joins TRBV28 and TRBJ1-2; possibly TRBD1 for D (6 bases). Germline CDR1 reads MDHEN; CDR2 reads SYDVKM. Trimming removed 4 bases at V and 6 bases at J, with 12 bases between. This CDR3 is built from 13 residues. CDR3: CASSYLGADGYTF. DNA of the CDR3: TGTGCCAGCAGTTATCTGGGGGCTGATGGCTACACCTTC.

The rearrangement links TRBV11-2 to TRBJ2-1, with a weak D call TRBD1 (5 bases). The CDR3 totals 14 residues. V gave up 5 bases and J gave up 7 bases, with 15 bases separating them. Germline assignment: CDR1 SGHAT and CDR2 FQNNGV. The CDR3 nucleotides read TGTGCCAGCAGCCCTCAGACAGTCTCGAATGAGCAGTTCTTC. It encodes CASSPQTVSNEQFF. The complete variable domain, with remaining parts taken from reference TRBV11-2 and TRBJ2-1, reads EAGVAQSPRYKIIEKRQSVAFWCNPISGHATLYWYQQILGQGPKLLIQFQNNGVVDDSQLPKDRFSAERLKGVDSTLKIQPAKLEDSAVYLCASSPQTVSNEQFFGPGTRLTVL.

This clone turned up a few times. The chain links TRBV15 to TRBJ2-1; 8 positions agree with TRBD1. V lost 0 bases to trimming and J lost 5 bases; unmatched junction nucleotides: 3. Germline values: CDR1 LNHNV, CDR2 YYDKDF (reference sequence). The CDR3 has 15 residues. CDR3 sequence reads: CATSRDQGAHNEQFF. In DNA, the CDR3 is TGTGCCACCAGCAGAGATCAGGGGGCCCACAATGAGCAGTTCTTC.

The rearrangement joins TRBV28 to TRBJ2-7, with 7 bases aligning to TRBD1. This CDR3 has 14 residues. Germline loops: CDR1 MDHEN, CDR2 SYDVKM. Losses at the gene ends were 4 bases for V and 1 base for J; bases not matched to a gene: 4. The CDR3 nucleotides are TGTGCCAGCAGTTCGGGACAGAGTTCCTACGAGCAGTACTTC. It specifies CASSSGQSSYEQYF.